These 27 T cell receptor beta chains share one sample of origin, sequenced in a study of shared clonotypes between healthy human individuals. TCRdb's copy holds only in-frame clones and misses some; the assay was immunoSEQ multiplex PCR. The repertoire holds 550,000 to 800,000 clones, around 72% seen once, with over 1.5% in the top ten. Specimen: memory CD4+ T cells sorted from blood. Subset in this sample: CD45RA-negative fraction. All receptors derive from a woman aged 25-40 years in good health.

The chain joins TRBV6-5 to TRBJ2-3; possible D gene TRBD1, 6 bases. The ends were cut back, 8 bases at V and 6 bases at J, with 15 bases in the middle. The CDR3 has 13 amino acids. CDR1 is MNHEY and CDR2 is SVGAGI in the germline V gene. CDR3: CASATYRADTQYF. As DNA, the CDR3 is TGTGCCAGCGCGACCTACAGGGCGGATACGCAGTATTTT.

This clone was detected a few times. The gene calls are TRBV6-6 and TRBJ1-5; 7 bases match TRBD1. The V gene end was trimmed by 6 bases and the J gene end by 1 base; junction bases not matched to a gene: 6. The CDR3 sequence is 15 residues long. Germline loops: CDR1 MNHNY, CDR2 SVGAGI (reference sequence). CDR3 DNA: TGTGCCAGCAGCAGACAGGGACAAAGCAATCAGCCCCAGCATTTT. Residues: CASSRQGQSNQPQHF.

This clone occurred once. This CDR3 reads CASSQEGYRRPSTDTQYF. In nucleotides, the CDR3 is TGCGCCAGCAGCCAAGAGGGGTACAGGAGGCCTAGCACAGATACGCAGTATTTT. The V gene is TRBV4-1, the J gene TRBJ2-3, with D possibly called TRBD1 or TRBD2 (5 bases each). In germline, CDR1 is MGHRA, CDR2 YSYEKL. CDR3 length: 18 amino acids. The germline V and J ends were trimmed by 0 bases and 0 bases, with 16 bases remaining between them.

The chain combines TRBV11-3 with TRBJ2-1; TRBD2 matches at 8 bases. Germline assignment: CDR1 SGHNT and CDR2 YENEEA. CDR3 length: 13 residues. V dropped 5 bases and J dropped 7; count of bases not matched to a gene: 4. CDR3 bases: TGTGCCAGCAGCGCCGGGACTAGTAATGAGCAGTTCTTC. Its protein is CASSAGTSNEQFF.

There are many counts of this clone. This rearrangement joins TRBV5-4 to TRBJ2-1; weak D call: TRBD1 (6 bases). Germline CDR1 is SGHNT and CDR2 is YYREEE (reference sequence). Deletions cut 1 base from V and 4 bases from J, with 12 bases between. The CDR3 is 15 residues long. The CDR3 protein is CASSLSRGEYNEQFF. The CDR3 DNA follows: TGTGCCAGCAGCTTGAGCAGGGGCGAATACAATGAGCAGTTCTTC.

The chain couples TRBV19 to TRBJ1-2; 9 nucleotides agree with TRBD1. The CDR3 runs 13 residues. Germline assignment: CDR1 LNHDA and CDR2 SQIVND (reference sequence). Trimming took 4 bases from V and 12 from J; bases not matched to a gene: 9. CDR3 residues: CASSRPGQGRNTF. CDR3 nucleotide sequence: TGTGCCAGTAGTAGACCGGGACAGGGCCGAAACACCTTC.

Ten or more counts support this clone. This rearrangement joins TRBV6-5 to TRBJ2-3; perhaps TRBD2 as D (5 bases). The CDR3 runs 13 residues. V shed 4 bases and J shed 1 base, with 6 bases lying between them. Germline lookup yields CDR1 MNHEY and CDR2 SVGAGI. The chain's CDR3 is CASSLEGTDTQYF. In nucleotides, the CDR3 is TGTGCCAGCAGTTTGGAGGGCACAGATACGCAGTATTTT.

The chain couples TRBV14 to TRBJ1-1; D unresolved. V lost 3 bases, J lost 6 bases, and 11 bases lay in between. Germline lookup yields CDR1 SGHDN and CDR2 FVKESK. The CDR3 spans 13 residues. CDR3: CASSQYGTAEAFF. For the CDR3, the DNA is TGTGCCAGCAGCCAGTATGGTACCGCTGAAGCTTTCTTT.

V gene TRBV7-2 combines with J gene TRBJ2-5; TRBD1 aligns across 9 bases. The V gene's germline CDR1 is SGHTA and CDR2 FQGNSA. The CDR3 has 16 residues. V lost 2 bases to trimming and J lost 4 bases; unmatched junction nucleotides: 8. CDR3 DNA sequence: TGTGCCAGCAGCTTAAGTGGACAGGGGTTCTCAGAGACCCAGTACTTC. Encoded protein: CASSLSGQGFSETQYF.

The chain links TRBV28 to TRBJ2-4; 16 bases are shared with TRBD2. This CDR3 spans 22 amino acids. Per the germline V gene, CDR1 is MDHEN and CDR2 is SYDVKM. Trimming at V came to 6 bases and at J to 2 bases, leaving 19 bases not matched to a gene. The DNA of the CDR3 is TGTGCCAGCAGCTTGGGGACTAGCGGGAGGGCCGAAGTCGTACTAACCAAAAACATTCAGTACTTC. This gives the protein CASSLGTSGRAEVVLTKNIQYF.

The CDR3 protein is CASSVGHRADTQYF. The CDR3 nucleotides are TGTGCCAGTAGTGTGGGACATCGGGCAGATACGCAGTATTTT. The rearrangement joins TRBV19 to TRBJ2-3, with D perhaps TRBD1 (6 bases). The CDR3 is 14 residues long. Per the germline V gene, CDR1 is LNHDA and CDR2 is SQIVND (reference sequence). V lost 5 bases to trimming and J lost 4 bases, with 13 bases between them. Full variable domain (missing parts from reference TRBV19 and TRBJ2-3): DGGITQSPKYLFRKEGQNVTLSCEQNLNHDAMYWYRQDPGQGLRLIYYSQIVNDFQKGDIAEGYSVSREKKESFPLTVTSAQKNPTAFYLCASSVGHRADTQYFGPGTRLTVL.

The CDR3 protein is CASMKEANTEAFF. The CDR3 coding sequence is TGTGCCAGTATGAAAGAAGCGAACACTGAAGCTTTCTTT. The chain recombines TRBV19 with TRBJ1-1; D unclear. In germline, CDR1 is LNHDA, CDR2 SQIVND (reference sequence). V was pared by 7 bases and J by 1 base, with 10 bases between. The CDR3 spans 13 residues.

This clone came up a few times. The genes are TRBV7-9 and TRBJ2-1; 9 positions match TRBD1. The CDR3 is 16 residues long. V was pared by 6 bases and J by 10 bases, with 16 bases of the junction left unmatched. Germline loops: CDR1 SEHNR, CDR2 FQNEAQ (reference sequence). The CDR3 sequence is CASSETGTGTVGEQFF. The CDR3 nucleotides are TGTGCCAGCAGTGAGACCGGGACAGGGACGGTAGGGGAGCAGTTCTTC.

CDR3 in DNA: TGTGCCAGTAGTAGGAGGGCAGAGGTCAATCAGCCCCAGCATTTT. It yields the protein CASSRRAEVNQPQHF. V usage is TRBV19 and J usage is TRBJ1-5; D gene uncertain. The CDR3 loop spans 15 amino acids. Trimming removed 4 bases at V and 3 bases at J, with 13 bases between. Germline V gene sequence: CDR1 LNHDA, CDR2 SQIVND (reference sequence).

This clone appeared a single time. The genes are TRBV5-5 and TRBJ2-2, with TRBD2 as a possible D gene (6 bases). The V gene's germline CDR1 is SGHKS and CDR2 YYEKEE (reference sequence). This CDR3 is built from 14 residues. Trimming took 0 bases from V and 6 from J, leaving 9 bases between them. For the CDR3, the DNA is TGTGCCAGCAGCTTGGCTAGCGTGGCCGGGGAGCTGTTTTTT. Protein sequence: CASSLASVAGELFF.

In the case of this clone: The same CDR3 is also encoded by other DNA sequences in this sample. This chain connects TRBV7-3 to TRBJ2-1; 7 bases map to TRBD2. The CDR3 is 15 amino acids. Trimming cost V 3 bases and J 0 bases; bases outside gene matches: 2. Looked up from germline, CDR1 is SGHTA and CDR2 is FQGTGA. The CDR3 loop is CASSLQRDSYNEQFF. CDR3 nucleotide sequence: TGTGCCAGCAGCTTGCAGCGGGACTCCTACAATGAGCAGTTCTTC. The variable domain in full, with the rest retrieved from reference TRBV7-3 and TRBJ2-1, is GAGVSQTPSNKVTEKGKYVELRCDPISGHTALYWYRQSLGQGPEFLIYFQGTGAADDSGLPNDRFFAVRPEGSVSTLKIQRTERGDSAVYLCASSLQRDSYNEQFFGPGTRLTVL.

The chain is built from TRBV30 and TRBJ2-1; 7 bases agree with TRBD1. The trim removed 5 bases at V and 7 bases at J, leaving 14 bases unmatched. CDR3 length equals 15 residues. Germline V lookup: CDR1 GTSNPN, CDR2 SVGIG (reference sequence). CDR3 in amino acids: CAWLNRGNFGNEQFF. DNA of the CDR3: TGTGCCTGGTTGAACAGGGGTAATTTCGGGAATGAGCAGTTCTTC.

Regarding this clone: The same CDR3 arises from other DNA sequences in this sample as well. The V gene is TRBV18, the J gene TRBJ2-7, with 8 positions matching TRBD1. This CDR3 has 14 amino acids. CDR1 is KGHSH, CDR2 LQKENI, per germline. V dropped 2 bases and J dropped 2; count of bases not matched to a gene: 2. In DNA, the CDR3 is TGTGCCAGCTCACCAAGACAGGGGACCTACGAGCAGTACTTC. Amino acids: CASSPRQGTYEQYF.

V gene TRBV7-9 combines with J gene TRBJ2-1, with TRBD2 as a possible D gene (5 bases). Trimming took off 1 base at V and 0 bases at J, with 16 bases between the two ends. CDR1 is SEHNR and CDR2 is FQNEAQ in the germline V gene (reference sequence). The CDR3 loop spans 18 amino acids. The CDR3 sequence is CASSLVLLGVSSYNEQFF. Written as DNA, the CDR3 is TGTGCCAGCAGCTTAGTATTACTCGGGGTGAGCTCCTACAATGAGCAGTTCTTC. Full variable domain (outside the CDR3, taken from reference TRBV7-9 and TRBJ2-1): DTGVSQNPRHKITKRGQNVTFRCDPISEHNRLYWYRQTLGQGPEFLTYFQNEAQLEKSRLLSDRFSAERPKGSFSTLEIQRTEQGDSAMYLCASSLVLLGVSSYNEQFFGPGTRLTVL.

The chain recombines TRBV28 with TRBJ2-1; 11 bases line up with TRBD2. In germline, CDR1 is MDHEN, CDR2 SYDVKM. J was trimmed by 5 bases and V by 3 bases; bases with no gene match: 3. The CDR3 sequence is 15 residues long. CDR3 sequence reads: CASSFSGRVDNEQFF. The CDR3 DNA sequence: TGTGCCAGCAGTTTTAGCGGGAGGGTTGACAATGAGCAGTTCTTC.

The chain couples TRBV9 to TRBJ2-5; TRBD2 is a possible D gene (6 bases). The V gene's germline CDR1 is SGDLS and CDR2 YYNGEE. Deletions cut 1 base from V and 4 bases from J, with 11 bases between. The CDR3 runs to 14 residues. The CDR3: CASSVSGVGETQYF. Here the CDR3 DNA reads TGTGCCAGCAGCGTATCGGGAGTTGGAGAGACCCAGTACTTC.

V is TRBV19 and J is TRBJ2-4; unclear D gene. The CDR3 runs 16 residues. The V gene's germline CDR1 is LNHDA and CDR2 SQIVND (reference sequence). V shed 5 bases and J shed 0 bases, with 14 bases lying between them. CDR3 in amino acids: CASSPRVSLAKNIQYF. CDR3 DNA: TGTGCCAGTAGTCCCCGAGTAAGTCTAGCCAAAAACATTCAGTACTTC.

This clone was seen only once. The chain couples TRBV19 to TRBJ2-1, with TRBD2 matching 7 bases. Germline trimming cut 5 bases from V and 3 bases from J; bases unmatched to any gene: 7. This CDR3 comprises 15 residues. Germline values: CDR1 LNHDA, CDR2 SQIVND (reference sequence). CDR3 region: CASSDGGSGYNEQFF. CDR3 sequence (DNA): TGTGCCAGTAGTGACGGCGGGAGTGGCTACAATGAGCAGTTCTTC.

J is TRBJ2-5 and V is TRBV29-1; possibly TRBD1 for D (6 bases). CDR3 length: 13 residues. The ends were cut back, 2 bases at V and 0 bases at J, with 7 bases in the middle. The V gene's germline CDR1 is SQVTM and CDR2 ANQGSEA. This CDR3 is CSVERGYQETQYF. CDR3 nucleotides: TGCAGCGTTGAAAGGGGGTACCAAGAGACCCAGTACTTC.

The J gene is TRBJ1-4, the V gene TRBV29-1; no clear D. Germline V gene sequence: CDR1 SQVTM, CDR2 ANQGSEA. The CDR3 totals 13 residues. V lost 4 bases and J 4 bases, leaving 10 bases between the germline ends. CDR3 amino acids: CSVVESSNEKLFF. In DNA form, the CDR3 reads TGCAGCGTTGTGGAGTCCAGTAATGAAAAACTGTTTTTT.

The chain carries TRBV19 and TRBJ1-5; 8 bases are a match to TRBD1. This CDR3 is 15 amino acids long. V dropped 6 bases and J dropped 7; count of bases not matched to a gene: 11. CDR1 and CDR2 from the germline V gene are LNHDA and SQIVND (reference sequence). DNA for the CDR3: TGTGCCAGTAGCGACAGGACAGGGCTGAGCCAGCCCCAGCATTTT. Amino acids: CASSDRTGLSQPQHF.

In nucleotides, the CDR3 is TGTGCCAGCAGTTTATCCCTAGCGACCACGTACAATGAGCAGTTCTTC. Its protein is CASSLSLATTYNEQFF. V usage is TRBV27 and J usage is TRBJ2-1; possible D gene TRBD2, 6 bases. V was pared by 0 bases and J by 4 bases, with 13 bases between. This CDR3 spans 16 amino acids. Germline values: CDR1 MNHEY, CDR2 SMNVEV (reference sequence).